The 17 T cell receptor beta chains below were found in one sample sequenced in a study of T cells in Graves' hyperthyroidism and ophthalmopathy. It was RNA transcripts that yielded the amplified TCR beta CDR3 regions. Researchers ran a first-round RT-PCR on the TCR CDR3 using the HTBI primer set. TCRdb reprocessed the multiplex PCR reads with MiXCR, giving one entry per CDR3 protein. Of around 300,000 distinct CDR3 sequences listed, roughly 14% were seen once; the top ten hold roughly 24%. The source material was blood. These receptors were taken from a woman in her twenties or thirties with Graves' hyperthyroidism.

This clonotype has just a few counts. This sequence joins TRBV11-2 and TRBJ2-1; 9 bases match TRBD2. Trimming removed 5 bases from V and 7 bases from J; junction bases left unmatched: 12. This CDR3 has 16 amino acids. Germline CDR1 SGHAT, CDR2 FQNNGV. The CDR3 nucleotides are TGTGCCAGCAGCCCCTATGCGGGGCGGGAGGGGAATGAGCAGTTCTTC. It specifies CASSPYAGREGNEQFF.

This clonotype was picked up a small number of times. The rearrangement links TRBV11-2 to TRBJ2-6; D might be TRBD2 (6 bases). There are 16 residues in the CDR3. Germline CDR1 is SGHAT and CDR2 is FQNNGV. V lost 5 bases, J lost 1 base, and 12 bases lay in between. The CDR3 bases are TGTGCCAGCAGCCAGGGACTTTCGTCTGGGGCCAACGTCCTGACTTTC. Encoded protein: CASSQGLSSGANVLTF.

V is TRBV4-1 and J is TRBJ2-3; 9 bases agree with TRBD2. Trimming removed 5 bases from V and 0 bases from J; junction bases left unmatched: 15. The germline V gene has CDR1 MGHRA and CDR2 YSYEKL. The CDR3 covers 19 residues. CDR3 amino acids: CASSFPGSGSAVSTDTQYF. Written as DNA, the CDR3 is TGCGCCAGCAGCTTCCCAGGTAGCGGGAGTGCCGTAAGCACAGATACGCAGTATTTT.

On this clonotype: This may arise from a read error, as a much more abundant clone is one base away. This chain links TRBV12-3 or TRBV12-4 with TRBJ2-2; D possibly corresponds to TRBD1 (6 bases). This CDR3 contains 15 residues. The CDR3 DNA is TGTGCCAGCAGATCGCCACAGGGTTCCCACGGGGACCTGTTTTTT. Translation gives CASRSPQGSHGDLFF.

This clonotype was seen at least ten times. V and J are TRBV10-1 and TRBJ2-5; D is unclear. Germline lookup yields CDR1 WNHNN and CDR2 SYGVQD (reference sequence). The CDR3 has 13 amino acids. V dropped 3 bases and J dropped 5 bases, with 10 bases sitting between them. CDR3 sequence reads: CASSEWGQETQYF. CDR3 DNA sequence: TGCGCCAGCAGTGAATGGGGTCAGGAGACCCAGTACTTC.

This clonotype was recorded a few times. The J gene is TRBJ2-1, the V gene TRBV4-3, with TRBD2 identical over 7 bases. Unmatched junction bases numbered 16, after V lost 6 bases and J lost 8 bases. The CDR3 runs to 16 residues. Germline CDR1 and CDR2: LGHNA and YSLEER. CDR3 in amino acids: CASSMGSAGVGDEQFF. The CDR3, as DNA: TGCGCCAGCAGTATGGGGTCGGCGGGAGTCGGAGATGAGCAGTTCTTC.

Of note for this clonotype: Compared with germline, one end of the junction differs, possibly owing to a read error. V is TRBV20-1 and J is TRBJ2-7; the D gene is possibly TRBD2 (5 bases). Germline CDR1 and CDR2: DFQATT and SNEGSKA (reference sequence). This CDR3 comprises 15 residues. CDR3 nucleotide sequence: TGCAGTGCTAGAACGCGCACCGTAAAAGACTACGGGCAGTACTTC. It translates to CSARTRTVKDYGQYF.

On this clonotype itself: A much larger clone differs from this one at a single base, so this may be a read error. The chain combines TRBV9 with TRBJ2-5; D remains unclear. This CDR3 contains 11 residues. Germline CDR1 is SGDLS and CDR2 is YYNGEE. The V end was cut by 3 bases, the J end by 3 bases, with 3 bases between. In nucleotides, the CDR3 is TGTGCCAGCAGCGGAAAAGAGACCCAGTACTTC. This encodes CASSGKETQYF.

Of note for this clonotype: A read error may explain this, as a much larger clone is one base away. The chain joins TRBV6-5 to TRBJ2-7; 7 bases match TRBD2. Germline V gene lookup returns CDR1 MNHEY and CDR2 SVGAGI. With 4 bases clipped from V and 0 bases from J, the junction kept 6 bases outside the gene matches. The CDR3 extends over 15 amino acids. The CDR3 loop reads CASSSSGGSSYEQYF. The CDR3, as DNA: TGTGCCAGCAGTTCGTCCGGGGGGAGCTCCTACGAGCAGTACTTC.

The CDR3 spells CASRLTGTTNENQFF. The CDR3 DNA sequence: TGCGCCAGCAGGCTCACAGGAACAACTAATGAAAACCAGTTTTTT. V gene TRBV5-1 combines with J gene TRBJ1-4; TRBD1 might be the D (5 bases). This CDR3 contains 15 residues. Germline CDR1 is SGHRS and CDR2 is YFSETQ. The V end lost 5 bases, the J end lost 16 bases, and 27 bases lay between the germline ends.

This clonotype was counted at least ten times. V and J are TRBV2 and TRBJ2-7; 9 bases fit TRBD2. V lost 2 bases to trimming and J lost 5 bases; unmatched junction nucleotides: 7. Germline V gene lookup returns CDR1 SNHLY and CDR2 FYNNEI. This CDR3 has 15 amino acids. The CDR3 region has the DNA TGTGCCAGCAGTGAAATGGGACTAGCCATCCACGAGCAGTACTTC. This codes for CASSEMGLAIHEQYF.

This clonotype was counted many times. This sequence joins TRBV12-3 or TRBV12-4 and TRBJ2-1, with a tentative D call TRBD1 (7 bases). The CDR3 has 19 residues. The V end lost 7 bases, the J end lost 0 bases, and 25 bases lay between the germline ends. The CDR3 region has the DNA TGTGCCAGCACAGAGGGGGCGAGGCGGGACCCGAGCTCCTACAATGAGCAGTTCTTC. As protein: CASTEGARRDPSSYNEQFF.

The V and J genes are TRBV9 and TRBJ2-1; possibly TRBD1 for D (8 bases). Germline loops: CDR1 SGDLS, CDR2 YYNGEE. There are 13 residues in the CDR3. The V end was cut by 6 bases, the J end by 5 bases, with 12 bases between. The CDR3 DNA follows: TGTGCCAGCAACAGGGGGGGGAACAATGAGCAGTTCTTC. This encodes CASNRGGNNEQFF.

The chain employs TRBV19 and TRBJ1-3; TRBD1 is a possible D gene (5 bases). CDR3 size: 16 residues. Germline V lookup: CDR1 LNHDA, CDR2 SQIVND (reference sequence). The V gene lost 8 bases and the J gene lost 0 bases, with 17 bases spanning the gap. The CDR3 DNA reads TGTGCCAGTGGGACCGGGACTTACCTCTCTGGAAACACCATATATTTT. This encodes CASGTGTYLSGNTIYF.

There are a few counts of this clonotype. V usage is TRBV13 and J usage is TRBJ2-7; D is possibly TRBD1 (6 bases). Germline-derived CDR1 and CDR2 are PRHDT and FYEKMQ (reference sequence). CDR3 length: 14 amino acids. The V gene lost 5 bases and the J gene lost 5 bases, with 16 bases spanning the gap. This CDR3 is CASSLRQEAHEQYF. The DNA for the CDR3 is TGTGCCAGCAGCCTACGACAGGAAGCCCACGAGCAGTACTTC.

This clonotype was observed at least ten times. The chain is built from TRBV20-1 and TRBJ2-7; D possibly matches TRBD1 or TRBD2 (6 bases each). Between the trimmed V and J ends, which lost 4 bases and 7 bases, there was a span of 20 bases. The CDR3 length is 14 residues. CDR1 is DFQATT and CDR2 is SNEGSKA in the germline V gene (reference sequence). In nucleotides, the CDR3 is TGCAGTGCTAAGGGGGAGGACACCCGGGGGGAGCAGTACTTC. As protein: CSAKGEDTRGEQYF.

V usage is TRBV14 and J usage is TRBJ2-7; unclear D gene. V was trimmed by 3 bases and J by 2 bases, leaving 5 bases between them. The germline gives CDR1 SGHDN, CDR2 FVKESK. This CDR3 is 12 amino acids long. The CDR3 DNA is TGTGCCAGCAGCCAGAGCACCTACGAGCAGTACTTC. Translation gives CASSQSTYEQYF.